Below, 12 T cell receptor beta chains from the same sample are listed, as sequenced in a study of beta chain features in type 1 diabetes. Sequencing targeted expressed TCRB transcripts, as all isolated RNA had been reverse transcribed. Sequenced by immunoSEQ multiplex PCR; TCRdb stores in-frame clones only, minus some. Of about 150,000 clones listed, around 10% are singletons. Input material: central memory CD4+ T cells from blood. The receptors originated from a man between 18 and 35 years old in good health.

This clone was counted between two and nine times. V and J are TRBV29-1 and TRBJ2-7, with D unclear. From germline, CDR1 is SQVTM and CDR2 ANQGSEA. V shed 7 bases and J shed 0 bases, with 16 bases lying between them. CDR3 length: 14 amino acids. The DNA of the CDR3 is TGCAGCGCCGCCTCCGCATCCCTCTCCTACGAGCAGTACTTC. As protein: CSAASASLSYEQYF.

Ten or more counts support this clone. This rearrangement joins TRBV28 to TRBJ2-6; D remains ambiguous. The germline V gene encodes CDR1 MDHEN and CDR2 SYDVKM. CDR3 length: 15 amino acids. Trimming removed 3 bases from V and 0 bases from J, with 6 bases in between. CDR3 coding DNA: TGTGCCAGCAGTTTGCGCCTCTCTGGGGCCAACGTCCTGACTTTC. Amino acid sequence: CASSLRLSGANVLTF.

V and J are TRBV6-5 and TRBJ2-7; 9 bases map to TRBD1. CDR3 length equals 15 residues. Germline lookup yields CDR1 MNHEY and CDR2 SVGAGI. V was clipped by 0 bases and J by 4 bases; unmatched bases: 4. CDR3 loop: CASSYSEDRGYEQYF. The CDR3 bases are TGTGCCAGCAGTTACTCGGAGGACAGGGGTTACGAGCAGTACTTC.

The chain joins TRBV10-3 to TRBJ2-7; perhaps TRBD2 as D (6 bases). The CDR3 is 14 amino acids. Trimming shortened V by 4 bases and J by 2 bases, and 12 bases separated the two germline ends. CDR1 is ENHRY, CDR2 SYGVKD, per germline. This CDR3 reads CAISGGGVAYEQYF. The CDR3 nucleotides read TGTGCCATCAGTGGAGGAGGGGTGGCCTACGAGCAGTACTTC.

This clone was observed a handful of times. A much bigger clone sits one base away, suggesting this may be a read error. The chain employs TRBV21-1 and TRBJ2-6; the D call TRBD1 from the table was never checked on the DNA. TRBV21-1 is listed as a pseudogene. The CDR3 runs to 15 residues. CDR3 region: CASSSQGAGANVLTF. The CDR3, as DNA: TGTGCCAGCAGCAGCCAGGGGGCTGGGGCCAACGTCCTGACTTTC.

The chain recombines TRBV10-3 with TRBJ1-4; D gene uncertain. The CDR3 is 13 residues long. Germline CDR1 and CDR2: ENHRY and SYGVKD. Trimming removed 4 bases at V and 4 bases at J, with 7 bases between. Here the CDR3 reads CAISAQLNEKLFF. For the CDR3, the DNA is TGTGCCATCAGTGCCCAGCTTAATGAAAAACTGTTTTTT.

The rearrangement uses TRBV19 and TRBJ2-7; the D is unclear. V was shortened by 5 bases and J by 0 bases, with 8 bases between the two germline ends. The CDR3 consists of 13 residues. CDR1 LNHDA and CDR2 SQIVND come from the germline V gene (reference sequence). In DNA, the CDR3 is TGTGCCAGTAGTCGTCGTGGCTCCTACGAGCAGTACTTC. Protein sequence: CASSRRGSYEQYF.

With respect to this clone: One end of the junction does not line up with germline, which may come from a read error. The chain couples TRBV7-7 to TRBJ2-5, with 8 bases lining up with TRBD2. Germline CDR1 SSHAT, CDR2 FNYEAQ (reference sequence). This CDR3 has 14 amino acids. The CDR3 sequence: CASSPSGPQETQYF. As DNA, the CDR3 is TGTGCTAGCAGTCCTAGCGGGCCCCAAGAGACCCAGTACTTC.

The rearrangement joins TRBV19 to TRBJ2-7; D gene ambiguous. Per germline, CDR1 LNHDA and CDR2 SQIVND (reference sequence). CDR3 length: 13 amino acids. The germline V and J ends were trimmed by 8 bases and 3 bases, with 14 bases remaining between them. CDR3 sequence: CASGQGLLYEQYF. The CDR3 DNA reads as TGTGCCAGTGGTCAAGGATTACTCTACGAGCAGTACTTC.

The J gene is TRBJ2-7, the V gene TRBV7-2, with a tentative D call TRBD2 (6 bases). The V end lost 5 bases, the J end lost 1 base, and 12 bases lay between the germline ends. Germline CDR1 SGHTA, CDR2 FQGNSA. The CDR3 covers 14 residues. CDR3: CASSQLGTSYEQYF. Here the CDR3 DNA reads TGTGCCAGCAGCCAACTTGGGACTTCCTACGAGCAGTACTTC. Combining the CDR3 with reference TRBV7-2 and TRBJ2-7 gives the whole variable domain GAGVSQSPSNKVTEKGKDVELRCDPISGHTALYWYRQSLGQGLEFLIYFQGNSAPDKSGLPSDRFSAERTGGSVSTLTIQRTQQEDSAVYLCASSQLGTSYEQYFGPGTRLTVT.

The gene calls are TRBV7-2 and TRBJ1-5; TRBD1 aligns across 8 bases. After removal of 1 base from V and 0 bases from J, the junction contained 5 bases not matched to a gene. CDR3 length: 17 residues. Germline V CDR1 and CDR2: SGHTA, FQGNSA. CDR3 DNA: TGTGCCAGCAGCTTAGGTGGGACAGGCCGTAGCAATCAGCCCCAGCATTTT. Protein sequence: CASSLGGTGRSNQPQHF.

This chain connects TRBV9 to TRBJ2-2; 7 nucleotides line up with TRBD1. The CDR3 consists of 17 residues. V shed 2 bases and J 6 bases; nucleotides not matched to a gene: 13. Germline CDR1 SGDLS, CDR2 YYNGEE. CDR3 loop: CASSVASPGTVSGELFF. The DNA of the CDR3 is TGTGCCAGCAGCGTCGCTAGCCCCGGGACAGTGTCCGGGGAGCTGTTTTTT.